This T cell receptor (beta chain) was captured in a study of cytomegalovirus exposure and HLA in healthy donors. The germline V gene has CDR1 SGHTA and CDR2 FQGTGA. Between the trimmed V and J ends, which lost 0 bases and 5 bases, there was a span of 13 bases. This CDR3 has 15 amino acids. Study-wide results and caveats: At a 0.05 false discovery rate, a later analysis found 16,951 TCR beta sequences to be associated with HLA alleles.

This clone was seen more than once but under ten times. Its antigen is unidentified. The PCR contained 60 Vbeta and 13 Jbeta primers. Sequencing used immunoSEQ multiplex PCR; TCRdb keeps in-frame clones, though not all of them. The sample yields some 110,000 clones, over 60% seen once. V and J are TRBV7-3 and TRBJ1-2, with D possibly TRBD1 on 6 matching bases. Sequencing input: PBMCs. The TCR was taken from a man between 25 and 39 years old in good health and CMV-seropositive. CDR3 coding DNA: TGTGCCAGCAGCTTAACGGTGGGCCAGGGGTATGGCTACACCTTC. Translated: CASSLTVGQGYGYTF.